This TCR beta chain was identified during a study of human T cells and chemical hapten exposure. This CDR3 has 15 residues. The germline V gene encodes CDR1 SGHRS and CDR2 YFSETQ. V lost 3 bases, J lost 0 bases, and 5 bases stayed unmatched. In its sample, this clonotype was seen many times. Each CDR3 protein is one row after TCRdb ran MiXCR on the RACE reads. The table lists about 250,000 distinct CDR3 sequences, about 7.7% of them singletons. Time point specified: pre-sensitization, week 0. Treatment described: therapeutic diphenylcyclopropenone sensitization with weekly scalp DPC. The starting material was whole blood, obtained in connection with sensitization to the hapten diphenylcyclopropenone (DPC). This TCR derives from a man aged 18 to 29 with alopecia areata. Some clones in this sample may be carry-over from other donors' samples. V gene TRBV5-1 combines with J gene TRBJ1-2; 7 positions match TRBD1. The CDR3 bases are TGCGCCAGCAGCTCCGGGACAGCCGCTAACTATGGCTACACCTTC. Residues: CASSSGTAANYGYTF.